The 29 T cell receptor beta chains reported below all come from one sample, sequenced in a study of CD8+CD57+ T cells in acquired aplastic anemia. Selection for sequencing was limited to patients who had shown CD8+CD57+ cell expansion by flow cytometry. Genomic DNA provided the template from which TCR beta VDJ and CDR3 profiles were obtained. From the reads, TCRdb called clonotypes with MiXCR, one entry per CDR3 protein. The sample comprises about 180,000 distinct CDR3 sequences, 48% of which are singletons, and roughly 13% rests with the top ten. The sequenced material came from sorted CD4+, CD8+, or CD8+CD57+ T cells (not recorded which) from PBMCs. Receptors originate from a human donor with aplastic anemia.

This clonotype was picked up one time. The rearrangement links TRBV2 to TRBJ2-5, with 8 bases lining up with TRBD1. Germline loops: CDR1 SNHLY, CDR2 FYNNEI. V shed 4 bases, J shed 5 bases, and the junction held 6 bases outside the gene matches. This CDR3 comprises 14 residues. CDR3 loop: CASSVQQGVETQYF. The CDR3 DNA follows: TGTGCCAGCAGTGTCCAACAGGGGGTGGAGACCCAGTACTTC.

On this clonotype itself: Relative to the germline gene, one junction end is altered; a read error may explain this. The chain has TRBV7-7 and TRBJ1-1; the D is unclear. Germline values: CDR1 SSHAT, CDR2 FNYEAQ (reference sequence). This CDR3 contains 13 residues. CDR3 in DNA: TGTGCTAGCAGCCCGTCTCCGAACACTGAAGCTTTCTTT. This translates into CASSPSPNTEAFF.

The CDR3 nucleotides are TGTGCCACCAGTGAGCCGACAGGGCGCGAGCAGTACTTC. It translates to CATSEPTGREQYF. J is TRBJ2-7 and V is TRBV24-1; 7 positions match TRBD1. Trimming removed 4 bases from V and 6 bases from J; junction bases left unmatched: 5. Germline assignment: CDR1 KGHDR and CDR2 SFDVKD. This CDR3 has 13 amino acids.

V and J are TRBV24-1 and TRBJ2-1; the match to TRBD2 covers 11 bases. Trimming took 5 bases from V and 9 from J; bases not matched to a gene: 8. The germline V gene has CDR1 KGHDR and CDR2 SFDVKD. The CDR3 spans 15 residues. This CDR3 is CATSAISGGAGEQFF. CDR3 nucleotide sequence: TGTGCCACCAGTGCCATTAGCGGGGGGGCTGGTGAGCAGTTCTTC.

This clonotype was found many times. The chain couples TRBV5-1 to TRBJ1-3; the D gene is possibly TRBD1 (6 bases). The CDR3 contains 15 residues. The germline CDR1 and CDR2 sequences are SGHRS and YFSETQ. V lost 0 bases, J lost 4 bases, and 11 bases lay in between. DNA for the CDR3: TGCGCCAGCAGCTTGGTCTGGGGGCCAGGAAACACCATATATTTT. It translates to CASSLVWGPGNTIYF.

At least ten counts were recorded for this clonotype. This chain links TRBV2 with TRBJ2-1, with D possibly being TRBD1 (5 bases). The V and J ends lost 9 bases and 7 bases respectively, with 16 bases between them. Germline V CDR1 and CDR2: SNHLY, FYNNEI. The CDR3 has 13 residues. The CDR3 region has the DNA TGTGCCAGTCACTATACAGGCTCTAATGAGCAGTTCTTC. Translation gives CASHYTGSNEQFF.

The genes are TRBV11-1 and TRBJ2-3; D gene ambiguous. V lost 1 base and J 2 bases, leaving 13 bases between the germline ends. The CDR3 runs to 16 residues. Germline V gene sequence: CDR1 SGHAT, CDR2 FQDESV (reference sequence). CDR3 amino acids: CASSLGWEGHTDTQYF. The DNA for the CDR3 is TGTGCCAGCAGCTTAGGGTGGGAAGGCCACACAGATACGCAGTATTTT.

This clonotype was counted a few times. The J gene is TRBJ1-1, the V gene TRBV20-1, with 8 bases matching TRBD1. The ends lost 6 bases at V and 3 bases at J; junction bases unmatched: 6. This CDR3 comprises 13 residues. Per germline, CDR1 DFQATT and CDR2 SNEGSKA (reference sequence). CDR3 sequence reads: CSAGGQGYTEAFF. The CDR3 region has the DNA TGCAGTGCAGGCGGACAGGGCTACACTGAAGCTTTCTTT.

Many counts were recorded for this clonotype. The V gene is TRBV6-5, the J gene TRBJ2-3, with TRBD2 as a possible D gene (6 bases). The V end lost 2 bases, the J end lost 4 bases, and 13 bases lay between the germline ends. Germline V lookup: CDR1 MNHEY, CDR2 SVGAGI. The CDR3 has 15 residues. As DNA, the CDR3 is TGTGCCAGCAGTTACGATCCGCGGGGAGCAGATACGCAGTATTTT. It encodes CASSYDPRGADTQYF.

This clonotype was detected only once. This chain links TRBV2 with TRBJ1-6; D might be TRBD1 (5 bases). The germline V gene has CDR1 SNHLY and CDR2 FYNNEI. The V end was cut by 1 base, the J end by 7 bases, with 11 bases between. The CDR3 consists of 15 residues. The CDR3 nucleotides read TGTGCCAGCAGTGAAGGGGCGCAGGGAAATTCACCCCTCCACTTT. This gives the protein CASSEGAQGNSPLHF.

This clonotype was picked up many times. This chain uses TRBV24-1 with TRBJ2-3, with D hard to call. Germline CDR1 KGHDR, CDR2 SFDVKD. The CDR3 loop spans 12 amino acids. V shed 1 base and J shed 4 bases, with 2 bases lying between them. For the CDR3, the DNA is TGTGCCACCAGTGATTTATCAGATACGCAGTATTTT. Its protein is CATSDLSDTQYF.

The CDR3 spells CASSLGLSSGNTIYF. For the CDR3, the DNA is TGTGCCAGCAGTCTTGGACTCAGCTCTGGAAACACCATATATTTT. This chain joins TRBV12-3 or TRBV12-4 and TRBJ1-3, with D uncertain. V lost 5 bases to trimming and J lost 0 bases, with 11 bases between them. The CDR3 runs to 15 residues.

Many counts were recorded for this clonotype. The chain combines TRBV6-1 with TRBJ2-5, with a possible D match to TRBD2 (7 bases). The CDR3 runs to 14 residues. V was shortened by 3 bases and J by 5 bases, with 13 bases between the two germline ends. From germline, CDR1 is MNHNS and CDR2 SASEGT. The CDR3 loop reads CASSDLGGRETQYF. DNA of the CDR3: TGTGCCAGCAGTGATCTCGGGGGGCGGGAGACCCAGTACTTC.

The sample holds many counts of this clonotype. The V call is TRBV20-1, the J call TRBJ1-4; D unresolved. Germline loops: CDR1 DFQATT, CDR2 SNEGSKA (reference sequence). The V and J ends lost 2 bases and 0 bases respectively, with 10 bases between them. This CDR3 has 15 amino acids. This CDR3 is CSARRRATTNEKLFF. The CDR3 coding sequence is TGCAGTGCTAGAAGGCGGGCAACAACTAATGAAAAACTGTTTTTT.

This clonotype has at least ten counts. The rearrangement joins TRBV2 to TRBJ2-5; the D is unclear. In germline, CDR1 is SNHLY, CDR2 FYNNEI. The CDR3 totals 12 residues. Trimming shortened V by 5 bases and J by 5 bases, and 9 bases separated the two germline ends. The CDR3 region has the DNA TGTGCCAGCAGTTACGGCAGGGAGACCCAGTACTTC. This gives the protein CASSYGRETQYF.

This clonotype was picked up many times. This rearrangement joins TRBV12-3 or TRBV12-4 to TRBJ2-7, with D possibly TRBD2 on 6 matching bases. V gave up 3 bases and J gave up 3 bases, with 15 bases separating them. This CDR3 has 15 residues. Here the CDR3 reads CASSLRDPGVYEQYF. The DNA of the CDR3 is TGTGCCAGCAGTTTGCGGGACCCTGGAGTCTACGAGCAGTACTTC.

Comments on this clonotype: The germline gene is not matched at one end of the junction; a read error may be the cause. The chain joins TRBV20-1 to TRBJ1-1; D gene uncertain. The V gene's germline CDR1 is DFQATT and CDR2 SNEGSKA (reference sequence). This CDR3 has 12 amino acids. This CDR3 is CSAREAGSEAFF. The CDR3 region has the DNA TGCAGTGCAAGAGAGGCGGGTTCTGAAGCTTTCTTT.

This clonotype was counted a single time. The chain links TRBV10-2 to TRBJ1-1; the D is unclear. Deletions cut 6 bases from V and 3 bases from J, with 8 bases between. The CDR3 runs 12 residues. Germline assignment: CDR1 WSHSY and CDR2 SAAADI. The CDR3 bases are TGCGCCAGCAGGGCCGGTGACACTGAAGCTTTCTTT. Translating gives CASRAGDTEAFF.

This clonotype was seen ten or more times. V usage is TRBV5-1 and J usage is TRBJ2-3; 8 bases map to TRBD1. Trimming cost V 5 bases and J 3 bases; bases outside gene matches: 8. This CDR3 has 15 residues. Germline CDR1 reads SGHRS; CDR2 reads YFSETQ. The DNA for the CDR3 is TGCGCCAGCAGGCCTCAGGGGGCTTTGACAGATACGCAGTATTTT. Protein sequence: CASRPQGALTDTQYF.

This sequence joins TRBV20-1 and TRBJ2-7; the match to TRBD2 covers 8 bases. The CDR3 covers 14 residues. The germline V gene encodes CDR1 DFQATT and CDR2 SNEGSKA (reference sequence). Losses at the gene ends were 4 bases for V and 0 bases for J; bases not matched to a gene: 5. The CDR3 protein is CSATPSGYSYEQYF. The DNA of the CDR3 is TGCAGTGCTACCCCTAGCGGGTACTCCTACGAGCAGTACTTC.

The V and J genes are TRBV6-1 and TRBJ2-1; D possibly corresponds to TRBD1 (6 bases). Germline loops: CDR1 MNHNS, CDR2 SASEGT. V lost 6 bases and J 5 bases, leaving 11 bases between the germline ends. CDR3 length: 13 amino acids. The CDR3 here is CASRRDTHNEQFF. The CDR3 coding sequence is TGTGCCAGCAGGAGGGACACCCACAATGAGCAGTTCTTC.

This clonotype was seen repeatedly, ten times or more. V usage is TRBV7-9 and J usage is TRBJ2-1; 8 positions agree with TRBD2. J lost 7 bases, V lost 3 bases, and 2 bases had no gene match. Per germline, CDR1 SEHNR and CDR2 FQNEAQ (reference sequence). The CDR3 loop spans 13 amino acids. This CDR3 reads CASSFSGGNEQFF. The DNA for the CDR3 is TGTGCCAGCAGCTTCTCGGGGGGGAATGAGCAGTTCTTC. Full variable domain (rest looked up from reference TRBV7-9 and TRBJ2-1): DTGVSQNPRHKITKRGQNVTFRCDPISEHNRLYWYRQTLGQGPEFLTYFQNEAQLEKSRLLSDRFSAERPKGSFSTLEIQRTEQGDSAMYLCASSFSGGNEQFFGPGTRLTVL.

The rearrangement links TRBV19 to TRBJ2-3, with D unresolved. CDR1 is LNHDA and CDR2 is SQIVND in the germline V gene (reference sequence). The CDR3 is made up of 16 amino acids. V was cut by 8 bases and J by 2 bases, with 20 bases left in between. CDR3 nucleotides: TGTGCCAGTGGCCGAGGCACTAAGACCTACACAGATACGCAGTATTTT. Translated, it gives CASGRGTKTYTDTQYF. Full variable domain (remainder filled in from reference TRBV19 and TRBJ2-3): DGGITQSPKYLFRKEGQNVTLSCEQNLNHDAMYWYRQDPGQGLRLIYYSQIVNDFQKGDIAEGYSVSREKKESFPLTVTSAQKNPTAFYLCASGRGTKTYTDTQYFGPGTRLTVL.

Ten or more counts support this clonotype. The chain carries TRBV20-1 and TRBJ2-3; 8 nucleotides align to TRBD2. Looked up from germline, CDR1 is DFQATT and CDR2 is SNEGSKA (reference sequence). Trimming cost V 3 bases and J 7 bases; bases outside gene matches: 9. This CDR3 has 14 amino acids. The DNA of the CDR3 is TGCAGTGCTAGTAAGCGGGGGCAAACCAATACGCAGTATTTT. It yields the protein CSASKRGQTNTQYF.

This clonotype was recorded many times. The chain has TRBV2 and TRBJ1-2; no clear D. CDR1 and CDR2 (germline): SNHLY, FYNNEI. The CDR3 loop spans 12 amino acids. The V end was cut by 5 bases, the J end by 7 bases, with 11 bases between. The CDR3 loop is CASSLRLGGYTF. CDR3 DNA sequence: TGTGCCAGCAGTCTAAGACTCGGTGGCTACACCTTC.

The chain couples TRBV20-1 to TRBJ2-3, with TRBD2 as a possible D gene (5 bases). The germline CDR1 and CDR2 sequences are DFQATT and SNEGSKA (reference sequence). V shed 2 bases and J shed 4 bases, with 10 bases lying between them. The CDR3 has 13 amino acids. The CDR3 loop reads CSARRLAPDTQYF. The DNA for the CDR3 is TGCAGTGCTAGACGCCTAGCTCCAGATACGCAGTATTTT.

This clonotype has a count of ten or more. V is TRBV2 and J is TRBJ1-1; D remains unclear. This CDR3 region has 12 residues. With 7 bases removed from V and 3 bases from J, the gap between germline ends came to 9 bases. Germline V lookup: CDR1 SNHLY, CDR2 FYNNEI. The CDR3 is CASKRADTEAFF. The DNA of the CDR3 is TGTGCCAGCAAGCGCGCGGACACTGAAGCTTTCTTT.

This clonotype appeared a few times. The chain uses TRBV2 and TRBJ1-1; D ambiguous. Germline V CDR1 and CDR2: SNHLY, FYNNEI. The CDR3 loop spans 10 amino acids. With 6 bases removed from V and 7 bases from J, the gap between germline ends came to 6 bases. CDR3 in amino acids: CASRSDEAFF. The CDR3 DNA is TGTGCCAGCAGGTCGGATGAAGCTTTCTTT.

This clonotype was detected many times. The rearrangement links TRBV5-1 to TRBJ2-1; 11 nucleotides align to TRBD2. This CDR3 has 15 amino acids. CDR1 and CDR2 (germline): SGHRS, YFSETQ. V was clipped by 4 bases and J by 2 bases; unmatched bases: 2. The CDR3 DNA sequence: TGCGCCAGCAGCCCGGGACTAGCGGCCTACAATGAGCAGTTCTTC. Translation gives CASSPGLAAYNEQFF.